These 32 T cell receptor beta chains share one sample of origin, sequenced in a study of blood T cell repertoires in COVID-19. Repertoires were generated with immunoSEQ multiplex PCR, while TCRdb's copy carries only in-frame clones and drops some. The sample has some 120,000 clones; more than 85% are singletons. Sequences were obtained from peripheral blood. These TCRs come from a man aged 50 to 60 with COVID-19, enrolled during active disease.

The chain links TRBV6-4 to TRBJ1-5; TRBD1 matches at 8 bases. J was trimmed by 4 bases and V by 3 bases; bases with no gene match: 17. Germline CDR1 and CDR2: MRHNA and SNTAGT. The CDR3 consists of 19 residues. The CDR3 DNA reads TGTGCCAGCAGTGAAAGGGGACAGGCTACTGACCTGGGGAATCAGCCCCAGCATTTT. Translating it yields CASSERGQATDLGNQPQHF.

This chain connects TRBV30 to TRBJ2-7; 11 bases align to TRBD2. This CDR3 spans 19 amino acids. Per germline, CDR1 GTSNPN and CDR2 SVGIG (reference sequence). The V gene end was trimmed by 4 bases and the J gene end by 2 bases; junction bases not matched to a gene: 19. The CDR3 is CAWTPSPLAGGPVPYEQYF. The CDR3 DNA is TGTGCCTGGACCCCCTCCCCCCTAGCGGGAGGCCCGGTTCCCTACGAGCAGTACTTC.

As DNA, the CDR3 is TGTGCCAGCAGTGACTCGGGAGGGCGGTCGATTCAGTTCTTC. It translates to CASSDSGGRSIQFF. The chain is built from TRBV6-4 and TRBJ2-1, with TRBD2 matching 7 bases. J gave up 13 bases and V 0 bases, and 9 bases lay outside the gene matches. CDR3 length: 14 amino acids. Germline lookup yields CDR1 MRHNA and CDR2 SNTAGT.

The CDR3 DNA follows: TGTGCCTGGAGTGTGTCTCCTAGCGGGAGCTTAGGTGAGCAGTTCTTC. Encoded protein: CAWSVSPSGSLGEQFF. The rearrangement links TRBV30 to TRBJ2-1, with 10 bases identical to TRBD2. J gave up 9 bases and V 0 bases, and 11 bases lay outside the gene matches. The CDR3 covers 16 residues. Germline V gene sequence: CDR1 GTSNPN, CDR2 SVGIG (reference sequence).

V usage is TRBV19 and J usage is TRBJ1-1; the D gene is possibly TRBD1 (6 bases). CDR1 and CDR2 (germline): LNHDA, SQIVND (reference sequence). The V end lost 10 bases, the J end lost 5 bases, and 11 bases lay between the germline ends. CDR3 length: 11 amino acids. The CDR3 bases are TGTGCCACCCAGAGGGGGACTGAAGCTTTCTTT. This gives the protein CATQRGTEAFF.

The V and J genes are TRBV28 and TRBJ2-5, with 7 bases matching TRBD1. CDR3 size: 15 residues. The junction had 5 bases not matched to a gene; V was cut back by 4 bases and J by 0 bases. Germline lookup yields CDR1 MDHEN and CDR2 SYDVKM. DNA of the CDR3: TGTGCCAGCAGTTCCAAACAGGGGTACCAAGAGACCCAGTACTTC. Translation: CASSSKQGYQETQYF.

The CDR3 coding sequence is TGTGCCGCGCGAGGGAGCTCCTATAATTCACCCCTCCACTTT. This codes for CAARGSSYNSPLHF. The gene calls are TRBV10-3 and TRBJ1-6; D unclear. Germline lookup yields CDR1 ENHRY and CDR2 SYGVKD. V was shortened by 11 bases and J by 0 bases, with 11 bases between the two germline ends. The CDR3 runs to 14 residues.

This clone was detected only once. The V call is TRBV5-1, the J call TRBJ2-2, with D unresolved. V lost 4 bases to trimming and J lost 16 bases, with 17 bases between them. The CDR3 is made up of 12 amino acids. Germline V CDR1 and CDR2: SGHRS, YFSETQ. This CDR3 is CASSPTLELWFF. The CDR3 region has the DNA TGCGCCAGCAGCCCGACGTTGGAGCTTTGGTTTTTT.

The V call is TRBV7-8, the J call TRBJ2-7; TRBD1 agrees at 8 bases. The CDR3 is made up of 15 amino acids. The ends lost 2 bases at V and 6 bases at J; junction bases unmatched: 9. CDR1 is SGHVS and CDR2 is FQNEAQ in the germline V gene. CDR3 amino acids: CASSLLDRVFGEQYF. DNA of the CDR3: TGTGCCAGCAGCTTATTGGACAGGGTATTCGGCGAGCAGTACTTC.

This clone was counted a few times. The chain combines TRBV23-1 with TRBJ2-7; a weak D match, TRBD2 (5 bases). TRBV23-1 is assigned to the ORF class and has an uncertain function. The V and J ends lost 4 bases and 4 bases respectively, with 11 bases between them. CDR3 length equals 13 residues. The CDR3 region has the DNA TGCGCCAGCAGTCGTCCTAGCAGGTACGAGCAGTACTTC. Its protein is CASSRPSRYEQYF.

This chain links TRBV5-1 with TRBJ2-1, with 10 bases that match TRBD2. The length of the CDR3 is 14 residues. Trimming cost V 0 bases and J 9 bases; bases outside gene matches: 3. The germline gives CDR1 SGHRS, CDR2 YFSETQ. CDR3 nucleotide sequence: TGCGCCAGCAGCTTGGTACTAGCGGGAAGTGAGCAGTTCTTC. Translated, it gives CASSLVLAGSEQFF.

The V and J genes are TRBV5-1 and TRBJ2-3; TRBD1 is a possible D gene (5 bases). Trimming pared 3 bases from V and 0 bases from J, leaving 20 bases between. CDR3 size: 18 residues. Looked up from germline, CDR1 is SGHRS and CDR2 is YFSETQ. CDR3 in amino acids: CASSSDWLRGASTDTQYF. CDR3 in DNA: TGCGCCAGCAGCTCGGATTGGTTAAGGGGTGCTAGCACAGATACGCAGTATTTT.

This clone appeared a few times. The chain couples TRBV19 to TRBJ1-2, with TRBD1 identical over 9 bases. CDR1 and CDR2 (germline): LNHDA, SQIVND (reference sequence). The CDR3 covers 15 residues. The ends lost 5 bases at V and 6 bases at J; junction bases unmatched: 10. CDR3 DNA: TGTGCCAGTAGTCCCGGCCCGGGACAGGGTAATGGCTACACCTTC. Translated: CASSPGPGQGNGYTF.

The chain's CDR3 is CASSLSTGDGYTF. For the CDR3, the DNA is TGTGCCAGCAGTTTAAGTACCGGGGATGGCTACACCTTC. The rearrangement links TRBV12-3 or TRBV12-4 to TRBJ1-2; no firm D call. V lost 2 bases and J lost 6, with 10 bases in between. The CDR3 is 13 amino acids.

The rearrangement links TRBV10-3 to TRBJ2-1; TRBD2 matches 11 bases. The V segment lost 4 bases and the J segment 9 bases; nucleotides outside the gene matches: 8. Germline assignment: CDR1 ENHRY and CDR2 SYGVKD. CDR3 length: 15 residues. The CDR3 DNA follows: TGTGCCATCAGTGCGGGGACTAGCGGAAGGGGTGAGCAGTTCTTC. It codes for CAISAGTSGRGEQFF.

This chain uses TRBV7-2 with TRBJ1-2; tentatively, D is TRBD1 (5 bases). There are 16 residues in the CDR3. CDR1 is SGHTA, CDR2 FQGNSA, per germline. The V end lost 6 bases, the J end lost 6 bases, and 23 bases lay between the germline ends. Written as DNA, the CDR3 is TGTGCCAGCAGTCCCGCCTTATCCGGGTCAGGGAATGGCTACACCTTC. Encoded protein: CASSPALSGSGNGYTF. Using reference TRBV7-2 and TRBJ1-2 for the parts outside the CDR3, the full variable domain is GAGVSQSPSNKVTEKGKDVELRCDPISGHTALYWYRQSLGQGLEFLIYFQGNSAPDKSGLPSDRFSAERTGGSVSTLTIQRTQQEDSAVYLCASSPALSGSGNGYTFGSGTRLTVV.

The genes are TRBV7-9 and TRBJ1-4; no reliable D call. Germline assignment: CDR1 SEHNR and CDR2 FQNEAQ (reference sequence). The V end lost 0 bases, the J end lost 0 bases, and 11 bases lay between the germline ends. The CDR3 extends over 17 amino acids. DNA of the CDR3: TGTGCCAGCAGCTTAGCCGCCGGGTTAGCAACTAATGAAAAACTGTTTTTT. As protein: CASSLAAGLATNEKLFF.

The chain uses TRBV9 and TRBJ2-1, with 11 bases lining up with TRBD2. The V gene end was trimmed by 4 bases and the J gene end by 4 bases; junction bases not matched to a gene: 10. CDR1 and CDR2 from the germline V gene are SGDLS and YYNGEE. The CDR3 has 17 amino acids. CDR3 DNA: TGTGCCAGCAGCCCTTCTTCTACTAGCGGGAGTTACAATGAGCAGTTCTTC. This codes for CASSPSSTSGSYNEQFF.

This chain's CDR3 is CASSYSSRGREKLFF. The CDR3 nucleotides are TGTGCCAGCAGTTACTCTAGTCGGGGTCGAGAAAAACTGTTTTTT. The genes are TRBV6-5 and TRBJ1-4, with D uncertain. Germline V gene sequence: CDR1 MNHEY, CDR2 SVGAGI. The CDR3 spans 15 residues. V was shortened by 0 bases and J by 8 bases, with 13 bases between the two germline ends.

V is TRBV11-3 and J is TRBJ2-1; tentative D call: TRBD2 (5 bases). There are 17 residues in the CDR3. V was clipped by 0 bases and J by 0 bases, with 12 bases between them. The germline gives CDR1 SGHNT, CDR2 YENEEA. As DNA, the CDR3 is TGTGCCAGCAGCTTAGATTCTCGGGAAAGCTCCTACAATGAGCAGTTCTTC. It is translated as CASSLDSRESSYNEQFF.

The chain couples TRBV19 to TRBJ2-7; a weak D match, TRBD2 (5 bases). Trimming removed 3 bases from V and 4 bases from J, with 13 bases in between. The CDR3 has 14 residues. Germline CDR1 is LNHDA and CDR2 is SQIVND (reference sequence). CDR3 region: CASSISLGRYEQYF. The CDR3 coding sequence is TGTGCCAGTAGTATCTCGCTAGGGAGATACGAGCAGTACTTC.

This chain joins TRBV27 and TRBJ2-5, with no clear D. This CDR3 is 11 amino acids long. Looked up from germline, CDR1 is MNHEY and CDR2 is SMNVEV (reference sequence). V lost 11 bases and J 5 bases, leaving 12 bases between the germline ends. CDR3 residues: CAPAPVETQYF. For the CDR3, the DNA is TGTGCCCCCGCGCCCGTGGAGACCCAGTACTTC.

The J gene is TRBJ1-1, the V gene TRBV12-3 or TRBV12-4; no definite D call. V lost 2 bases to trimming and J lost 3 bases, with 7 bases between them. The CDR3 contains 13 residues. In DNA, the CDR3 is TGTGCCAGCAGTTTAATGCGGGACACTGAAGCTTTCTTT. It is translated as CASSLMRDTEAFF.

The table lists this clone with a few counts. The gene calls are TRBV27 and TRBJ2-2; 9 bases fit TRBD1. J was trimmed by 4 bases and V by 3 bases; bases with no gene match: 0. Per germline, CDR1 MNHEY and CDR2 SMNVEV (reference sequence). This CDR3 comprises 14 residues. The CDR3 DNA sequence: TGTGCCAGCAGTTTGGACAGGGGCACCGGGGAGCTGTTTTTT. Amino acid sequence: CASSLDRGTGELFF.

The rearrangement uses TRBV3-1 (or the pseudogene TRBV3-2) and TRBJ2-5; 7 bases agree with TRBD2. The germline gives CDR1 LGHDT, CDR2 YNNKEL (reference sequence). The CDR3 totals 16 residues. V was pared by 3 bases and J by 2 bases, with 9 bases of the junction left unmatched. CDR3 coding DNA: TGTGCCAGCAGCCATCAAAGGGACTATCCACAAGAGACCCAGTACTTC. Translating it yields CASSHQRDYPQETQYF.

The chain combines TRBV13 with TRBJ1-3; 8 bases line up with TRBD1. Germline lookup yields CDR1 PRHDT and CDR2 FYEKMQ (reference sequence). CDR3 length: 14 residues. J was trimmed by 8 bases and V by 6 bases; bases with no gene match: 9. CDR3 region: CASRETTDRDTIYF. CDR3 coding DNA: TGTGCCAGCAGGGAAACTACGGACAGGGACACCATATATTTT.

This clone showed up just a few times. The chain joins TRBV27 to TRBJ1-6; 8 bases map to TRBD1. CDR3 length equals 15 residues. The germline V gene encodes CDR1 MNHEY and CDR2 SMNVEV (reference sequence). J gave up 9 bases and V 4 bases, and 8 bases lay outside the gene matches. CDR3 bases: TGTGCCAGCAGTTCGGCAGGGGGCGTTGGTTCACCCCTCCACTTT. It codes for CASSSAGGVGSPLHF.

CDR3 coding DNA: TGTGCCAGCAGCTTTAGCGGGAGCTCCTACAATGAGCAGTTCTTC. Its translation is CASSFSGSSYNEQFF. This rearrangement joins TRBV13 to TRBJ2-1, with 9 bases matching TRBD2. Trimming removed 3 bases from V and 0 bases from J; junction bases left unmatched: 0. Germline-derived CDR1 and CDR2 are PRHDT and FYEKMQ (reference sequence). The CDR3 sequence is 15 residues long.

The chain couples TRBV28 to TRBJ1-2; no clear D gene. V shed 3 bases and J shed 1 base, with 12 bases lying between them. This CDR3 is built from 15 residues. The germline V gene has CDR1 MDHEN and CDR2 SYDVKM. DNA of the CDR3: TGTGCCAGCAGTTTTGCCCCCGGGGTTAACTATGGCTACACCTTC. Amino acid sequence: CASSFAPGVNYGYTF.

The V and J genes are TRBV7-9 and TRBJ2-1; 7 positions match TRBD2. This CDR3 has 14 residues. Trimming cost V 5 bases and J 2 bases; bases outside gene matches: 3. CDR1 SEHNR and CDR2 FQNEAQ come from the germline V gene (reference sequence). The CDR3 region has the DNA TGTGCCAGCAGCGCAGCGGGGACCTACAATGAGCAGTTCTTC. This translates into CASSAAGTYNEQFF.

The gene calls are TRBV5-1 and TRBJ2-5; 9 nucleotides align to TRBD1. This CDR3 has 14 amino acids. V shed 4 bases, J shed 4 bases, and the junction held 5 bases outside the gene matches. The germline gives CDR1 SGHRS, CDR2 YFSETQ. In DNA, the CDR3 is TGCGCCAGCAGCGGACCGGGACAGGGAGAGACCCAGTACTTC. It specifies CASSGPGQGETQYF.

The chain couples TRBV19 to TRBJ2-4, with D possibly matching TRBD1 (7 bases). The CDR3 is 13 amino acids. The V and J ends lost 10 bases and 3 bases respectively, with 13 bases between them. CDR1 LNHDA and CDR2 SQIVND come from the germline V gene (reference sequence). The DNA for the CDR3 is TGTGCCACCGCAGGGGGGAGCAAAAACATTCAGTACTTC. It specifies CATAGGSKNIQYF. Full variable domain (missing parts from reference TRBV19 and TRBJ2-4): DGGITQSPKYLFRKEGQNVTLSCEQNLNHDAMYWYRQDPGQGLRLIYYSQIVNDFQKGDIAEGYSVSREKKESFPLTVTSAQKNPTAFYLCATAGGSKNIQYFGAGTRLSVL.